The 19 T cell receptor beta chains reported below all come from one sample, sequenced in a study of monozygotic twins with inflammatory bowel disease. After re-calling the 5' RACE reads, TCRdb lists one entry per CDR3 protein, DNA absent. Its listing shows approximately 400,000 distinct CDR3 sequences. Input material: blood. These receptors were collected from a human donor with ulcerative colitis or Crohn's disease, or a healthy co-twin of an affected twin (not recorded which).

The chain carries TRBV5-1 and TRBJ2-7. The germline V gene encodes CDR1 SGHRS and CDR2 YFSETQ. This CDR3 has 13 residues. The CDR3 is CASSLGIEYEQYF.

V is TRBV14 and J is TRBJ1-1; TCRdb's D call of TRBD1 is untestable without DNA. CDR1 and CDR2 from the germline V gene are SGHDN and FVKESK. The CDR3 length is 15 residues. CDR3 protein: CASSQDRDPRTEAFF.

The chain combines TRBV20-1 with TRBJ2-5; TCRdb returns TRBD2, unconfirmable since there is no DNA. The germline V gene has CDR1 DFQATT and CDR2 SNEGSKA (reference sequence). This CDR3 is built from 14 residues. The CDR3 reads CSAISGPYQETQYF.

The rearrangement links TRBV29-1 to TRBJ1-1. The germline gives CDR1 SQVTM, CDR2 ANQGSEA. CDR3 length: 11 residues. This chain's CDR3 is CSDRRGTEAFF.

The chain couples TRBV11-2 to TRBJ2-3; no DNA is available, so the TRBD2 call from TCRdb remains unchecked. The CDR3 consists of 18 residues. In germline, CDR1 is SGHAT, CDR2 FQNNGV. CDR3: CASSPLRPSGGARDTQYF.

The chain couples TRBV6-6 to TRBJ2-2; there is no DNA to check the TCRdb D call of TRBD1. Germline V gene sequence: CDR1 MNHNY, CDR2 SVGAGI (reference sequence). The CDR3 sequence is 13 residues long. CDR3 residues: CASSPVYTGELFF.

V and J are TRBV5-1 and TRBJ1-4; the TCRdb call, TRBD1, lacks DNA for checking. Germline lookup yields CDR1 SGHRS and CDR2 YFSETQ. The CDR3 sequence is 14 residues long. CDR3 residues: CASSSTGLNEKLFF.

This rearrangement joins TRBV11-3 to TRBJ2-2; the TCRdb D gene call, TRBD2, has no DNA to confirm it. Germline V gene data show CDR1 as SGHNT and CDR2 as YENEEA. This CDR3 region has 16 residues. Here the CDR3 reads CASSPGTSGGYVELFF. The full variable domain, rest sourced from reference TRBV11-3 and TRBJ2-2, is EAGVVQSPRYKIIEKKQPVAFWCNPISGHNTLYWYLQNLGQGPELLIRYENEEAVDDSQLPKDRFSAERLKGVDSTLKIQPAELGDSAVYLCASSPGTSGGYVELFFGEGSRLTVL.

This chain connects TRBV2 to TRBJ2-1; the D call from TCRdb, TRBD2, cannot be confirmed without DNA. The CDR3 is made up of 11 amino acids. Germline lookup yields CDR1 SNHLY and CDR2 FYNNEI. The CDR3 reads CASSVGGRWFF.

V gene TRBV4-2 combines with J gene TRBJ2-2; TCRdb lists TRBD1, though no DNA is available to test this call. The CDR3 has 16 amino acids. In germline, CDR1 is LGHNA, CDR2 YNFKEQ. The CDR3 sequence: CASTLNGQGNTGELFF.

CDR3 loop: CAKGGGDTQYF. V and J are TRBV4-1 and TRBJ2-3; absent DNA, TCRdb's TRBD1 call cannot be checked. The CDR3 consists of 11 residues. The germline gives CDR1 MGHRA, CDR2 YSYEKL.

This sequence joins TRBV10-2 and TRBJ2-7. Per the germline V gene, CDR1 is WSHSY and CDR2 is SAAADI. This CDR3 comprises 13 residues. This CDR3 reads CASRGLGLGEQYF.

V is TRBV20-1 and J is TRBJ2-1; TCRdb picks TRBD2, but there is no DNA to check that call. The germline CDR1 and CDR2 sequences are DFQATT and SNEGSKA (reference sequence). This CDR3 region has 17 residues. The CDR3 loop is CSAPSGGRGGTYNEQFF.

The chain uses TRBV9 and TRBJ2-2; TCRdb designates TRBD2, a call that cannot be tested without DNA. Germline lookup yields CDR1 SGDLS and CDR2 YYNGEE. There are 15 residues in the CDR3. The chain's CDR3 is CASSVVGTSTGELFF.

The J gene is TRBJ2-5, the V gene TRBV20-1. From germline, CDR1 is DFQATT and CDR2 SNEGSKA (reference sequence). The length of the CDR3 is 13 residues. CDR3 amino acids: CSAHRQAQETQYF.

The gene calls are TRBV10-3 and TRBJ2-1; TCRdb names TRBD1, which stays unverified in the absence of DNA. The germline gives CDR1 ENHRY, CDR2 SYGVKD. The CDR3 has 12 amino acids. Here the CDR3 reads CAISGIYNEQFF.

The V call is TRBV3-1, the J call TRBJ2-1; the TCRdb D gene call, TRBD2, has no DNA to confirm it. The CDR3 sequence is 20 residues long. The V gene's germline CDR1 is LGHDT and CDR2 YNNKEL (reference sequence). CDR3 in amino acids: CASSRITGTSGPRSYNEQFF.

This chain uses TRBV28 with TRBJ2-7. Germline values: CDR1 MDHEN, CDR2 SYDVKM. The CDR3 runs to 12 residues. CDR3 in amino acids: CASSTLLHEQYF. Variable domain in full (rest from reference TRBV28 and TRBJ2-7): DVKVTQSSRYLVKRTGEKVFLECVQDMDHENMFWYRQDPGLGLRLIYFSYDVKMKEKGDIPEGYSVSREKKERFSLILESASTNQTSMYLCASSTLLHEQYFGPGTRLTVT.

The rearrangement uses TRBV4-3 and TRBJ2-3; TCRdb picks TRBD2, but there is no DNA to check that call. Germline CDR1 is LGHNA and CDR2 is YSLEER. This CDR3 has 14 amino acids. The CDR3 is CASSLSGVTDTQYF.